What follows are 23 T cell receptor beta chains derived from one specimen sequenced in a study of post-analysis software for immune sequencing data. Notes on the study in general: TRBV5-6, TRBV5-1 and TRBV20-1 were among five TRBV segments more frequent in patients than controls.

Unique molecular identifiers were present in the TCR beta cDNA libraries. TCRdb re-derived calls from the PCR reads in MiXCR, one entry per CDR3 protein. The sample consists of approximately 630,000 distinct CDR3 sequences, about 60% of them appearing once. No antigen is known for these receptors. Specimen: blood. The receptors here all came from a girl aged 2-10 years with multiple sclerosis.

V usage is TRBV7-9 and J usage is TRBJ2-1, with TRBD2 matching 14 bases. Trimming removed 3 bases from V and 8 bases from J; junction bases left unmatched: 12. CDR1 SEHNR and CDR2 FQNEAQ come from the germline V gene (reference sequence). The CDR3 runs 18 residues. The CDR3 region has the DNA TGTGCCAGCAGCTTGCCCCAAGGACTAGCGGGGGGTATTGATGAGCAGTTCTTC. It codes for CASSLPQGLAGGIDEQFF.

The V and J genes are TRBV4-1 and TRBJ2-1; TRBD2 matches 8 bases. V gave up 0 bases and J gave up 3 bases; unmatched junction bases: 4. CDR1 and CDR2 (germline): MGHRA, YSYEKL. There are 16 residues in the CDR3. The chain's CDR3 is CASSQEPTSGYNEQFF. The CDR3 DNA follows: TGCGCCAGCAGCCAAGAACCTACTAGCGGCTACAATGAGCAGTTCTTC.

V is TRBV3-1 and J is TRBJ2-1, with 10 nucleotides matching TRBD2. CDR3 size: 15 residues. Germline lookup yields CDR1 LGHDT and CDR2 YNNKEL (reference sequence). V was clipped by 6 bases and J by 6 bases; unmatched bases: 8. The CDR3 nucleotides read TGTGCCAGCAGGATAAAGCGGGAGGGCCTCAATGAGCAGTTCTTC. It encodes CASRIKREGLNEQFF.

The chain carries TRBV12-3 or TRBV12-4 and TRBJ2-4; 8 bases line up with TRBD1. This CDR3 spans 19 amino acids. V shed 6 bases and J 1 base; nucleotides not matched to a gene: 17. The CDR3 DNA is TGTGCCAGCAGGCCTAAAACAGGGGGTTTCATGCCGGCCAAAAACATTCAGTACTTC. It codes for CASRPKTGGFMPAKNIQYF.

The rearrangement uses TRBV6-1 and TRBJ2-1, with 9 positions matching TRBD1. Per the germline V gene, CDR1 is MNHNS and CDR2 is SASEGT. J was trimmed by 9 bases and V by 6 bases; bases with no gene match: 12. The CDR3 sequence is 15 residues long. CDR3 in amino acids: CASRKKRGTGIEQFF. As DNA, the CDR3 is TGTGCCAGCAGGAAAAAAAGGGGGACAGGGATTGAGCAGTTCTTC.

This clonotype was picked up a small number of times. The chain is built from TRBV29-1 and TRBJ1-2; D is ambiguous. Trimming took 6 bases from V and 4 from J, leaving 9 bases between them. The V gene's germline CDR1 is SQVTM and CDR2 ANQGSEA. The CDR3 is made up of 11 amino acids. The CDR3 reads CSVDLIYGYTF. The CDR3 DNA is TGCAGCGTGGACCTCATCTATGGCTACACCTTC.

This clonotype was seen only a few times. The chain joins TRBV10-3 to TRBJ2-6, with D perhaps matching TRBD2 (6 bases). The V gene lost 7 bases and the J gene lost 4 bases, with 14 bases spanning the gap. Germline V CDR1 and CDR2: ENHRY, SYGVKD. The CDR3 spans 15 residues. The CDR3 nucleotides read TGTGCCATCACCAGCCGCGGGGCCGGGGCCAACGTCCTGACTTTC. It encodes CAITSRGAGANVLTF.

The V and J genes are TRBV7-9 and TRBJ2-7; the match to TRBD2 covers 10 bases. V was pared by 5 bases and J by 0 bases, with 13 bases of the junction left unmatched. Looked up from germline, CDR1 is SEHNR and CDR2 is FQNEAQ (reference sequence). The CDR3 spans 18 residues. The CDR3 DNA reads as TGTGCCAGCAGCCCCCTCCCCACGACTAGCGGGTACTCCTACGAGCAGTACTTC. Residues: CASSPLPTTSGYSYEQYF.

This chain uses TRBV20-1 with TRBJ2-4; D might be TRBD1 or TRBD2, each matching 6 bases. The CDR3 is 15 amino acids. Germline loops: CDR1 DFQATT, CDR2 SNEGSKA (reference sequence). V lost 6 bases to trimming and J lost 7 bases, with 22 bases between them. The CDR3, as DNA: TGCAGTGCGGGGCCTAACGGGGGCCGAGGTAACATTCAGTACTTC. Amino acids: CSAGPNGGRGNIQYF.

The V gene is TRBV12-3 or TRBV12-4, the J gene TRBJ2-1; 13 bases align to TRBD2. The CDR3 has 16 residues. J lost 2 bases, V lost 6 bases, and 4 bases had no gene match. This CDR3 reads CASRATSGRTYNEQFF. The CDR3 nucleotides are TGTGCCAGCAGGGCGACTAGCGGGAGGACCTACAATGAGCAGTTCTTC.

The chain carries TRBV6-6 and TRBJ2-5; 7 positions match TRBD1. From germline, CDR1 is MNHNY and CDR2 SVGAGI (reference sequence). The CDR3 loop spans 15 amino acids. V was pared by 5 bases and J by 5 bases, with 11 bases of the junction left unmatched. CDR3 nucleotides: TGTGCCAGCAGTAAAAGGGCAGGGGGTTGGGAGACCCAGTACTTC. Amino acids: CASSKRAGGWETQYF.

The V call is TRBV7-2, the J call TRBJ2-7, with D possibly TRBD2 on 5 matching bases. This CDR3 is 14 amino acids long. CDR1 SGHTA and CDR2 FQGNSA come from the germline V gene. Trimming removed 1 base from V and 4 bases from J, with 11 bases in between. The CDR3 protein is CASSLVPGSYEQYF. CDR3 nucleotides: TGTGCCAGCAGCTTAGTACCGGGAAGTTACGAGCAGTACTTC.

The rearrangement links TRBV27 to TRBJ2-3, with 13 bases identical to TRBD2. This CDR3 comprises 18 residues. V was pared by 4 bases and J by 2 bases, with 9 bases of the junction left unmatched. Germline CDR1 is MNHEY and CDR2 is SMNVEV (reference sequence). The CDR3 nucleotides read TGTGCCAGCAGTTCTACGGGACTAGCGGGATTCCCCACAGATACGCAGTATTTT. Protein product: CASSSTGLAGFPTDTQYF.

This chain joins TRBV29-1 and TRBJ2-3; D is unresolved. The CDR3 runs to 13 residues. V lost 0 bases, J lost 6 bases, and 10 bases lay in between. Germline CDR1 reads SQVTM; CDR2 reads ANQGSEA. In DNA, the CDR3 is TGCAGCGTTGAAGATCAAGTTTTGGATACGCAGTATTTT. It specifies CSVEDQVLDTQYF.

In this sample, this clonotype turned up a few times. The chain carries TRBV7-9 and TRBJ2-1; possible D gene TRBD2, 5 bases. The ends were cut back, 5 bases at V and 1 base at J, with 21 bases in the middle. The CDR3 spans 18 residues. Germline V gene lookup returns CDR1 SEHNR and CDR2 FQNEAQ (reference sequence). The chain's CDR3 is CASSPSIALARSYNEQFF. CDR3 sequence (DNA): TGTGCCAGCAGCCCTAGTATCGCTCTAGCTCGGTCCTACAATGAGCAGTTCTTC.

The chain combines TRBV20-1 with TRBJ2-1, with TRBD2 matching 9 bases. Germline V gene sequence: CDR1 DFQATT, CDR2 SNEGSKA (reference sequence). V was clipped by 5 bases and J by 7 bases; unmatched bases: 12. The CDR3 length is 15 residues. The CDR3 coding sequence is TGCAGTGCTCGCTCCTGTAGCGGGAGCGAGAATGAGCAGTTCTTC. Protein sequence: CSARSCSGSENEQFF.

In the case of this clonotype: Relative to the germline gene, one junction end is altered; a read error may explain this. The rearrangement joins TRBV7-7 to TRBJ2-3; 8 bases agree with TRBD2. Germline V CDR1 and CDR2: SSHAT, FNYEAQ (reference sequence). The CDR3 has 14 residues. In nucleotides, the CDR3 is TGTGCTAGCAGCCCGGGACTAGTGACAGATACGCAGTATTTT. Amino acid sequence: CASSPGLVTDTQYF.

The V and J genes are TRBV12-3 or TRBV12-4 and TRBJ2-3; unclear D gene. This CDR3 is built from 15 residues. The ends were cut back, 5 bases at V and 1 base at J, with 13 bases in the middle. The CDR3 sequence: CASSRSRWRTDTQYF. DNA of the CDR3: TGTGCCAGCAGTCGGTCGCGGTGGCGCACAGATACGCAGTATTTT.

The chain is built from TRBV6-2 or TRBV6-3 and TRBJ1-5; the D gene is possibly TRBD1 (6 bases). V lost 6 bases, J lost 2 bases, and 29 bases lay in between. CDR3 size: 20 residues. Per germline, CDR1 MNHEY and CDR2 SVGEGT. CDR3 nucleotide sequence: TGTGCCAGCAGCCTTTTGTGGGGCCTCTACAGGGACGTTGGCAATCAGCCCCAGCATTTT. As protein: CASSLLWGLYRDVGNQPQHF.

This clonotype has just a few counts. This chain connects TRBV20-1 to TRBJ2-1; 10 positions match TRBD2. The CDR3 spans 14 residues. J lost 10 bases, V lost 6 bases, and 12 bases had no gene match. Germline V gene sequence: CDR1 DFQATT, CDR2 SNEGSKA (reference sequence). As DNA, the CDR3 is TGCAGTGCCCAGAGGAGCGGGAGGGGAAGGGAGCAGTTCTTC. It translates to CSAQRSGRGREQFF.

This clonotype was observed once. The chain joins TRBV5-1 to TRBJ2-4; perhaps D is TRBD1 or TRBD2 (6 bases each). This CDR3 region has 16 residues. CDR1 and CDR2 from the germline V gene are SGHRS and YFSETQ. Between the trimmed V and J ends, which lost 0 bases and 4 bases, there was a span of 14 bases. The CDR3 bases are TGCGCCAGCAGCTTGGGAGTAGGGGGGCCAAAAAACATTCAGTACTTC. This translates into CASSLGVGGPKNIQYF.

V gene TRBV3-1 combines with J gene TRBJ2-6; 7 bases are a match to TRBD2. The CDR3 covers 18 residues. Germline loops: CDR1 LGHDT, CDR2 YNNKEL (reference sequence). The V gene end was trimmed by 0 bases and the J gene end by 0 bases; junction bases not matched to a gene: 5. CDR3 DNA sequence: TGTGCCAGCAGCCAAGATTGGGTAGCGGGCTCTGGGGCCAACGTCCTGACTTTC. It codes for CASSQDWVAGSGANVLTF.

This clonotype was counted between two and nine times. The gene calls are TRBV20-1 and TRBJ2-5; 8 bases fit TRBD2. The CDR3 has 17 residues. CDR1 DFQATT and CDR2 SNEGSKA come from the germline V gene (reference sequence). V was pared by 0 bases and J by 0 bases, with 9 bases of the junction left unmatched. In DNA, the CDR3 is TGCAGTGCTAGAGATCGGGTAGGGCGGGGGGACCAAGAGACCCAGTACTTC. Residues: CSARDRVGRGDQETQYF.